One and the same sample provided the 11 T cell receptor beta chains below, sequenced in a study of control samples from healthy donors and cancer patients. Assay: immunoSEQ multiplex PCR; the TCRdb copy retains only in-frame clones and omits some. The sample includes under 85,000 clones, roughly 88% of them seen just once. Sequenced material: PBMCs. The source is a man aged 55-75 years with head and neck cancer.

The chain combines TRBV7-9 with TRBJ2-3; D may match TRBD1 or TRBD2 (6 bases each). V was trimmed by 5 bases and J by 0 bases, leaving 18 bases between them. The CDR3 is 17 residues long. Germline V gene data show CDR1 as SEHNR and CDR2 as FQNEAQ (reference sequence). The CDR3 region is CASSGSRGTYSTDTQYF. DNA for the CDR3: TGTGCCAGCAGCGGAAGTCGGGGGACATACAGCACAGATACGCAGTATTTT.

The CDR3 is CASSPLPLTEWTNEKLFF. The CDR3 nucleotides are TGTGCCAGCTCACCTCTTCCACTTACAGAGTGGACTAATGAAAAACTGTTTTTT. The chain joins TRBV18 to TRBJ1-4, with D uncertain. Germline V CDR1 and CDR2: KGHSH, LQKENI. The CDR3 sequence is 18 residues long. V lost 3 bases, J lost 2 bases, and 19 bases lay in between.

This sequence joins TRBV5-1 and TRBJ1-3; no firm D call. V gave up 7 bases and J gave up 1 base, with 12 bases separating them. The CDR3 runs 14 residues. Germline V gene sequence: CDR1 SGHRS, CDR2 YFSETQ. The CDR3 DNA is TGCGCCAGCGCACCGTCGACGTCTGGAAACACCATATATTTT. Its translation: CASAPSTSGNTIYF.

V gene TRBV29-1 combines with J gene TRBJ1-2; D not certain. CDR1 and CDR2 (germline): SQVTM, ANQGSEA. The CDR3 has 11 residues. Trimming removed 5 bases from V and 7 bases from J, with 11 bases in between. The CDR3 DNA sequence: TGCAGCGTTCTCCTGGGAGCTGGCTACACCTTC. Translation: CSVLLGAGYTF. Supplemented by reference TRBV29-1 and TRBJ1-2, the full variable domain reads SAVISQKPSRDICQRGTSLTIQCQVDSQVTMMFWYRQQPGQSLTLIATANQGSEATYESGFVIDKFPISRPNLTFSTLTVSNMSPEDSSIYLCSVLLGAGYTFGSGTRLTVV.

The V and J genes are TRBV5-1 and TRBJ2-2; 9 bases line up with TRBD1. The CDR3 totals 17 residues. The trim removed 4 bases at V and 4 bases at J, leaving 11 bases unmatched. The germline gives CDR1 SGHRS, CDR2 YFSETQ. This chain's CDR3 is CASSNIGQGRGTGELFF. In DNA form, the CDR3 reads TGCGCCAGCAGCAACATCGGACAGGGGCGAGGCACCGGGGAGCTGTTTTTT.

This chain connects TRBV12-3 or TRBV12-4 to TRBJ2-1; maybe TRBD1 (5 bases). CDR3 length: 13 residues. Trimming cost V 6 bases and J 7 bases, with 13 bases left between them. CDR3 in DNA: TGTGCCAGCAGCGCTCCAGGGAAGAATGAGCAGTTCTTC. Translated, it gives CASSAPGKNEQFF.

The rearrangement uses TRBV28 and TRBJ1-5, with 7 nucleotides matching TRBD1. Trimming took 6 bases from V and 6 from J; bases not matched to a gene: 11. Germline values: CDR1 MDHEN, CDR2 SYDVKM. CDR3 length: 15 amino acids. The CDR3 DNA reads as TGTGCCAGCAGGTACCGGGACAGTCGAAGTCAGCCCCAGCATTTT. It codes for CASRYRDSRSQPQHF.

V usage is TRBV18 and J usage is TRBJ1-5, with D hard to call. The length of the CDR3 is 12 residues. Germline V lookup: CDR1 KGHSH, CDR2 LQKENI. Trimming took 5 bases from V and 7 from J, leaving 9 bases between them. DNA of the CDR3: TGTGCCAGCTCAAACAGTGACCAGCCCCAGCATTTT. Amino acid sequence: CASSNSDQPQHF.

The CDR3 sequence: CATSYGTGRWAQHF. In DNA form, the CDR3 reads TGTGCCACCAGCTATGGGACAGGACGATGGGCCCAGCATTTT. The J gene is TRBJ1-5, the V gene TRBV15; 8 positions match TRBD1. Trimming cost V 5 bases and J 11 bases; bases outside gene matches: 11. Germline V gene data show CDR1 as LNHNV and CDR2 as YYDKDF (reference sequence). The CDR3 contains 14 residues.

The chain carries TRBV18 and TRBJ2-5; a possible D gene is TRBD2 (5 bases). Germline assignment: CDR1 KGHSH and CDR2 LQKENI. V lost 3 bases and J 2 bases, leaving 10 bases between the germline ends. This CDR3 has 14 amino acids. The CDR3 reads CASSPEWEQETQYF. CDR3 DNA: TGTGCCAGCTCACCTGAGTGGGAGCAAGAGACCCAGTACTTC.

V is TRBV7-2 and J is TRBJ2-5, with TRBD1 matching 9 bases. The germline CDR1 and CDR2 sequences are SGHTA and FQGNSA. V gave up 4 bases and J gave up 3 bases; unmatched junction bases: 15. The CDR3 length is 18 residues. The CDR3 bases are TGTGCCAGCAGCTCCATCGACCGGGACAGGGCTTTCAAAGAGACCCAGTACTTC. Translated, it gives CASSSIDRDRAFKETQYF.